This entry lists 7 T cell receptor beta chains sequenced from one sample in a study of T cell repertoires in cytomegalovirus infection. Their specific antigens are unknown. Each CDR3 protein gets one entry after TCRdb re-called the reads with MiXCR. The data contain a few hundred thousand distinct CDR3 sequences, 35% to 50% of them seen just once; the ten biggest clones take up about 46%. Sequencing used cultured PBMCs, obtained from culture after CMV antigen stimulation. These receptors all come from a human donor in good health (CMV status not recorded). Some clones in this sample may be carry-over from other donors' samples.

The CDR3 coding sequence is TGTGCCAGCAGCTCACAGGGGGCTAATTCACCCCTCCACTTT. This sequence encodes CASSSQGANSPLHF. The J gene is TRBJ1-6, the V gene TRBV7-6; 9 bases line up with TRBD1. The CDR3 is 14 amino acids. V lost 4 bases to trimming and J lost 6 bases; unmatched junction nucleotides: 1. CDR1 is SGHVS and CDR2 is FNYEAQ in the germline V gene.

This clonotype turned up a few times. This chain's CDR3 is CSARGQPMQLYGYTF. In DNA, the CDR3 is TGCAGTGCTAGGGGACAGCCGATGCAACTTTATGGCTACACCTTC. This chain links TRBV20-1 with TRBJ1-2, with TRBD1 matching 7 bases. The CDR3 loop spans 15 amino acids. The germline gives CDR1 DFQATT, CDR2 SNEGSKA (reference sequence). Losses at the gene ends were 3 bases for V and 5 bases for J; bases not matched to a gene: 12.

This clonotype was seen a handful of times. The chain recombines TRBV20-1 with TRBJ1-1; D perhaps matches TRBD1 (5 bases). The CDR3 has 14 residues. Germline lookup yields CDR1 DFQATT and CDR2 SNEGSKA (reference sequence). V dropped 0 bases and J dropped 1 base, with 9 bases sitting between them. DNA for the CDR3: TGCAGTGCTAGAGAGGGGCAGACGAACACTGAAGCTTTCTTT. Protein: CSAREGQTNTEAFF.

V usage is TRBV11-2 and J usage is TRBJ2-2; 13 nucleotides match TRBD2. Germline trimming cut 5 bases from V and 7 bases from J; bases unmatched to any gene: 13. Germline-derived CDR1 and CDR2 are SGHAT and FQNNGV. The CDR3 contains 18 residues. In DNA form, the CDR3 reads TGTGCCAGCAGCCCCGGACTAGCGGGAGTAGGCGATGTCGGGGAGCTGTTTTTT. Translation: CASSPGLAGVGDVGELFF.

This clonotype was recorded a few times. The gene calls are TRBV18 and TRBJ2-2; D not resolved. This CDR3 is 14 amino acids long. V dropped 1 base and J dropped 2 bases, with 5 bases sitting between them. CDR1 is KGHSH, CDR2 LQKENI, per germline. The CDR3 sequence: CASSPLRNTGELFF. CDR3 bases: TGTGCCAGCTCACCACTTCGTAACACCGGGGAGCTGTTTTTT.

The V gene is TRBV7-2, the J gene TRBJ2-5; 8 bases match TRBD2. The V and J ends lost 4 bases and 1 base, in that order; junction bases with no gene match: 8. The CDR3 is 16 amino acids. Germline V CDR1 and CDR2: SGHTA, FQGNSA. The CDR3 DNA reads as TGTGCCAGCAGCTATGTAATAGCGGGAATCCAAGAGACCCAGTACTTC. It translates to CASSYVIAGIQETQYF.

The chain has TRBV7-6 and TRBJ1-1; no reliable D call. The V end lost 1 base, the J end lost 4 bases, and 7 bases lay between the germline ends. CDR3 length: 13 amino acids. From germline, CDR1 is SGHVS and CDR2 FNYEAQ. The CDR3 region is CASSLGFSTEAFF. Written as DNA, the CDR3 is TGTGCCAGCAGCTTAGGTTTTAGCACTGAAGCTTTCTTT.